What follows are 31 T cell receptor beta chains derived from one specimen sequenced in a study of Ad26.COV2.S vaccination and SARS-CoV-2 variants. Treatment here: roughly 18 received Ad26.COV2.S at low or high dose, single or two shots; about 5 received placebo; per-sample allocation not given. Vaccine and placebo recipients were sampled on day 63 after the first injection. TCRdb's table, derived via immunoSEQ multiplex PCR, lists solely in-frame clones and lacks some. The data show some 250,000 clones, approximately 90% seen once. The sample consisted of peripheral blood, taken in a trial of Ad26.COV2.S vaccine versus placebo. The receptors were gathered from a person between 18 and 60 years old who received the Ad26.COV2.S COVID-19 vaccine or a placebo.

The V and J genes are TRBV14 and TRBJ1-3; D not certain. Trimming removed 3 bases at V and 2 bases at J, with 8 bases between. This CDR3 comprises 14 residues. Germline V lookup: CDR1 SGHDN, CDR2 FVKESK. The CDR3 loop is CASSQGGAGNTIYF. CDR3 in DNA: TGTGCCAGCAGCCAGGGAGGTGCTGGAAACACCATATATTTT.

In this sample, this clone is medium-sized. The chain has TRBV6-5 and TRBJ2-5, with 8 bases that match TRBD2. V shed 7 bases and J 1 base; nucleotides not matched to a gene: 8. Germline loops: CDR1 MNHEY, CDR2 SVGAGI. The CDR3 is made up of 15 amino acids. The CDR3 spells CASIGVAGTQETQYF. The CDR3 nucleotides are TGTGCCAGCATCGGGGTAGCGGGGACCCAAGAGACCCAGTACTTC.

This sequence joins TRBV30 and TRBJ1-5; D not certain. The CDR3 runs 15 residues. V was clipped by 2 bases and J by 2 bases, with 13 bases between them. Per germline, CDR1 GTSNPN and CDR2 SVGIG (reference sequence). The CDR3 DNA follows: TGTGCCTGGAGTCAAGGTGTGTTGGGCAATCAGCCCCAGCATTTT. This gives the protein CAWSQGVLGNQPQHF.

The CDR3 nucleotides are TGTGCTAGTGGTTTGGTACAAGGAGTAACTAGCTCCTACAATGAGCAGTTCTTC. Translating it yields CASGLVQGVTSSYNEQFF. The chain employs TRBV12-5 and TRBJ2-1; D might be TRBD2 (5 bases). Germline V CDR1 and CDR2: LGHNT, FRNRAP. V was cut by 0 bases and J by 0 bases, with 15 bases left in between. This CDR3 contains 18 residues.

The chain recombines TRBV19 with TRBJ1-5; 9 bases map to TRBD1. From germline, CDR1 is LNHDA and CDR2 SQIVND (reference sequence). V dropped 4 bases and J dropped 7; count of bases not matched to a gene: 8. The CDR3 is 15 amino acids. CDR3 in amino acids: CASSTRDRVGQPQHF. The CDR3 region has the DNA TGTGCCAGTAGTACCCGGGACAGGGTGGGACAGCCCCAGCATTTT.

This clone was counted many times. The V call is TRBV25-1, the J call TRBJ1-5; 7 bases match TRBD1. V was clipped by 4 bases and J by 4 bases; unmatched bases: 1. Germline V CDR1 and CDR2: MGHDK, SYGVNS. The CDR3 has 13 residues. The CDR3 DNA is TGTGCCAGCAGTGCACAGGGGAATCAGCCCCAGCATTTT. Its translation is CASSAQGNQPQHF.

This chain joins TRBV29-1 and TRBJ2-7, with 8 bases matching TRBD2. The V segment lost 5 bases and the J segment 0 bases; nucleotides outside the gene matches: 3. This CDR3 is built from 13 residues. Germline CDR1 and CDR2: SQVTM and ANQGSEA. CDR3 amino acids: CSVLRGGSYEQYF. DNA for the CDR3: TGCAGCGTTCTTCGGGGGGGCTCCTACGAGCAGTACTTC.

The V call is TRBV28, the J call TRBJ1-2; D is unresolved. V was trimmed by 6 bases and J by 2 bases, leaving 10 bases between them. The CDR3 sequence is 13 residues long. Germline V gene lookup returns CDR1 MDHEN and CDR2 SYDVKM. The CDR3 sequence: CASSSGMNYGYTF. The DNA of the CDR3 is TGTGCCAGCAGCTCCGGGATGAACTATGGCTACACCTTC.

V gene TRBV5-6 combines with J gene TRBJ1-6, with 7 bases matching TRBD1. Germline values: CDR1 SGHDT, CDR2 YYEEEE. V shed 3 bases, J shed 7 bases, and the junction held 7 bases outside the gene matches. The CDR3 runs to 15 residues. The CDR3 coding sequence is TGTGCCAGCAGCTCGAGCCCAGGGGGGAATTCACCCCTCCACTTT. Its translation: CASSSSPGGNSPLHF.

This chain connects TRBV10-3 to TRBJ2-1; TRBD1 might be the D (6 bases). In germline, CDR1 is ENHRY, CDR2 SYGVKD. V dropped 5 bases and J dropped 5 bases, with 16 bases sitting between them. The CDR3 has 15 residues. In nucleotides, the CDR3 is TGTGCCATCAGTCAACAGGGAACCAGCCACAATGAGCAGTTCTTC. Translation gives CAISQQGTSHNEQFF.

The V gene is TRBV7-9, the J gene TRBJ2-7, with 10 nucleotides matching TRBD2. This CDR3 contains 15 residues. Germline CDR1 and CDR2: SEHNR and FQNEAQ (reference sequence). V lost 4 bases and J lost 4; bases outside the gene matches: 7. The DNA for the CDR3 is TGTGCCAGCAGCTCCCTTAGCGGGGGGCAGTACGAGCAGTACTTC. This translates into CASSSLSGGQYEQYF. The full variable domain, completed using reference TRBV7-9 and TRBJ2-7, is DTGVSQNPRHKITKRGQNVTFRCDPISEHNRLYWYRQTLGQGPEFLTYFQNEAQLEKSRLLSDRFSAERPKGSFSTLEIQRTEQGDSAMYLCASSSLSGGQYEQYFGPGTRLTVT.

J is TRBJ2-7 and V is TRBV12-3 or TRBV12-4, with D possibly being TRBD1 (5 bases). V lost 3 bases and J 5 bases, leaving 8 bases between the germline ends. The CDR3 is 12 residues long. Here the CDR3 reads CASSLVRDEQYF. CDR3 sequence (DNA): TGTGCCAGCAGTTTGGTCAGGGACGAGCAGTACTTC.

The chain couples TRBV19 to TRBJ2-3, with D possibly matching TRBD1 (5 bases). There are 14 residues in the CDR3. The germline V gene encodes CDR1 LNHDA and CDR2 SQIVND (reference sequence). V was clipped by 6 bases and J by 1 base, with 11 bases between them. CDR3 amino acids: CASRAVGGTDTQYF. DNA for the CDR3: TGTGCCAGTAGGGCAGTAGGGGGCACAGATACGCAGTATTTT.

V is TRBV6-1 and J is TRBJ2-1; D gene ambiguous. Germline V CDR1 and CDR2: MNHNS, SASEGT. Between the trimmed V and J ends, which lost 3 bases and 0 bases, there was a span of 12 bases. The CDR3 has 16 amino acids. The DNA for the CDR3 is TGTGCCAGCAGTGATTTCGGGCGAATCTCCTACAATGAGCAGTTCTTC. This codes for CASSDFGRISYNEQFF.

The chain couples TRBV28 to TRBJ1-5; tentative D call: TRBD1 (5 bases). V lost 4 bases to trimming and J lost 3 bases, with 13 bases between them. Germline CDR1 reads MDHEN; CDR2 reads SYDVKM. The CDR3 has 15 residues. The CDR3: CASSYPGTSNQPQHF. CDR3 nucleotide sequence: TGTGCCAGCAGTTACCCCGGGACTTCCAATCAGCCCCAGCATTTT. The variable domain in full, with the rest retrieved from reference TRBV28 and TRBJ1-5, is DVKVTQSSRYLVKRTGEKVFLECVQDMDHENMFWYRQDPGLGLRLIYFSYDVKMKEKGDIPEGYSVSREKKERFSLILESASTNQTSMYLCASSYPGTSNQPQHFGDGTRLSIL.

The chain recombines TRBV28 with TRBJ1-4, with D tentatively TRBD1 (6 bases). Germline CDR1 is MDHEN and CDR2 is SYDVKM. V lost 6 bases and J lost 7, with 18 bases in between. The CDR3 is 15 residues long. The CDR3 loop is CASSHTGWGLEKLFF. CDR3 sequence (DNA): TGTGCCAGCAGCCACACGGGTTGGGGGCTTGAAAAACTGTTTTTT.

The J gene is TRBJ2-7, the V gene TRBV7-9, with D possibly matching TRBD1 (6 bases). With 6 bases removed from V and 1 base from J, the gap between germline ends came to 10 bases. The CDR3 covers 13 residues. Germline V lookup: CDR1 SEHNR, CDR2 FQNEAQ (reference sequence). As DNA, the CDR3 is TGTGCCAGCAGTAGGGACACTTCCTACGAGCAGTACTTC. This translates into CASSRDTSYEQYF.

The chain joins TRBV2 to TRBJ2-1; D is uncertain. Germline lookup yields CDR1 SNHLY and CDR2 FYNNEI. The CDR3 extends over 14 amino acids. Trimming stripped 7 bases from V and 0 bases from J, with 10 bases between. The CDR3 DNA is TGTGCCAGCACCTGGGTGCGCTCCTACAATGAGCAGTTCTTC. The encoded protein is CASTWVRSYNEQFF.

This chain uses TRBV4-3 with TRBJ2-3; D might be TRBD2 (5 bases). Trimming stripped 0 bases from V and 4 bases from J, with 23 bases between. The CDR3 length is 19 residues. Germline V gene data show CDR1 as LGHNA and CDR2 as YSLEER. The CDR3 protein is CASSQDYRRKGPGADTQYF. CDR3 DNA sequence: TGCGCCAGCAGCCAAGATTATAGAAGGAAGGGCCCCGGGGCAGATACGCAGTATTTT.

This clone was recorded once. The CDR3 protein is CASSSPQSYGYTF. The CDR3 bases are TGTGCCAGCAGTTCCCCGCAGAGCTATGGCTACACCTTC. The chain uses TRBV12-3 or TRBV12-4 and TRBJ1-2, with D uncertain. The germline V and J ends were trimmed by 4 bases and 4 bases, with 10 bases remaining between them. The CDR3 spans 13 residues.

The V gene is TRBV7-9, the J gene TRBJ2-7; TRBD1 aligns across 9 bases. The CDR3 has 14 residues. V trimming: 5 bases; J trimming: 3 bases; junction bases outside the gene matches: 5. Germline values: CDR1 SEHNR, CDR2 FQNEAQ (reference sequence). The CDR3 here is CASSKGQGYYEQYF. The CDR3 region has the DNA TGTGCCAGCAGCAAGGGACAGGGATACTACGAGCAGTACTTC.

The J gene is TRBJ1-5, the V gene TRBV7-8, with a possible D match to TRBD1 (5 bases). The CDR3 contains 14 residues. With 7 bases removed from V and 5 bases from J, the gap between germline ends came to 15 bases. From germline, CDR1 is SGHVS and CDR2 FQNEAQ. CDR3 protein: CASTTDPLYQPQHF. CDR3 coding DNA: TGTGCCAGCACGACAGATCCCCTTTATCAGCCCCAGCATTTT.

The genes are TRBV5-5 and TRBJ2-2, with TRBD1 identical over 9 bases. The length of the CDR3 is 16 residues. The germline V gene has CDR1 SGHKS and CDR2 YYEKEE (reference sequence). Unmatched junction bases numbered 10, after V lost 6 bases and J lost 4 bases. Here the CDR3 DNA reads TGTGCCAGCACCACTTGGGACAGGGCAGGCACCGGGGAGCTGTTTTTT. Protein product: CASTTWDRAGTGELFF.

The chain combines TRBV28 with TRBJ2-7, with D perhaps TRBD1 (6 bases). Germline CDR1 MDHEN, CDR2 SYDVKM. The CDR3 consists of 15 residues. V was clipped by 5 bases and J by 1 base, with 15 bases between them. The CDR3 region is CASSPRQGWSYEQYF. CDR3 sequence (DNA): TGTGCCAGCAGTCCCAGGCAGGGGTGGTCCTACGAGCAGTACTTC.

V and J are TRBV12-2 and TRBJ1-5. TRBV12-2 is reported as a pseudogene. The CDR3 spans 15 residues. This chain's CDR3 is CASHKGRDSNQPQHF. DNA of the CDR3: TGTGCAAGTCACAAGGGACGGGATAGCAATCAGCCCCAGCATTTT.

This clone turned up a few times. The rearrangement links TRBV11-2 to TRBJ2-7; D is possibly TRBD1 or TRBD2 (5 bases each). The CDR3 consists of 13 residues. Germline assignment: CDR1 SGHAT and CDR2 FQNNGV. Trimming took 3 bases from V and 8 from J, leaving 14 bases between them. The chain's CDR3 is CASSLGDGFQQYF. CDR3 in DNA: TGTGCCAGCAGCTTGGGGGATGGGTTCCAGCAGTACTTC.

The chain uses TRBV28 and TRBJ2-2, with D possibly being TRBD1 or TRBD2 (5 bases each). CDR1 and CDR2 (germline): MDHEN, SYDVKM. V lost 2 bases, J lost 6 bases, and 13 bases lay in between. The CDR3 is 15 residues long. This chain's CDR3 is CASSLGTGVPGELFF. The DNA for the CDR3 is TGTGCCAGCAGTTTAGGGACGGGCGTACCCGGGGAGCTGTTTTTT. Drawing the rest from reference TRBV28 and TRBJ2-2, the complete variable domain is DVKVTQSSRYLVKRTGEKVFLECVQDMDHENMFWYRQDPGLGLRLIYFSYDVKMKEKGDIPEGYSVSREKKERFSLILESASTNQTSMYLCASSLGTGVPGELFFGEGSRLTVL.

The gene calls are TRBV5-5 and TRBJ2-1; 11 bases match TRBD2. The CDR3 is made up of 14 amino acids. Trimming took 8 bases from V and 10 from J; bases not matched to a gene: 11. The V gene's germline CDR1 is SGHKS and CDR2 YYEKEE (reference sequence). As DNA, the CDR3 is TGTGCCAGTAACCCGGGACTAGCGGTGAAGGAGCAGTTCTTC. This translates into CASNPGLAVKEQFF.

The rearrangement joins TRBV15 to TRBJ1-4; D call uncertain. Trimming cost V 3 bases and J 6 bases, with 11 bases left between them. The V gene's germline CDR1 is LNHNV and CDR2 YYDKDF (reference sequence). This CDR3 contains 14 residues. Here the CDR3 reads CATSRTTGYEKLFF. The CDR3 DNA reads as TGTGCCACCAGCAGGACCACTGGATATGAAAAACTGTTTTTT. Full variable domain (rest looked up from reference TRBV15 and TRBJ1-4): DAMVIQNPRYQVTQFGKPVTLSCSQTLNHNVMYWYQQKSSQAPKLLFHYYDKDFNNEADTPDNFQSRRPNTSFCFLDIRSPGLGDTAMYLCATSRTTGYEKLFFGSGTQLSVL.

The V call is TRBV6-5, the J call TRBJ2-7, with a possible D match to TRBD2 (5 bases). The CDR3 has 12 amino acids. V was cut by 10 bases and J by 2 bases, with 12 bases left in between. From germline, CDR1 is MNHEY and CDR2 SVGAGI. CDR3 amino acids: CATARGTYEQYF. The CDR3 DNA reads TGTGCCACCGCACGGGGAACCTACGAGCAGTACTTC.

This clone was counted ten times or more. V and J are TRBV6-5 and TRBJ1-3; the D is unclear. Trimming stripped 8 bases from V and 0 bases from J, with 11 bases between. CDR1 is MNHEY and CDR2 is SVGAGI in the germline V gene. The CDR3 totals 14 residues. CDR3 sequence: CASGPQFSGNTIYF. The CDR3 region has the DNA TGTGCCAGCGGGCCCCAGTTCTCTGGAAACACCATATATTTT.